The next 11 T cell receptor beta chains were all read from a single sample in a study of graft-versus-host responses after intestinal transplantation. Assay: immunoSEQ multiplex PCR; the TCRdb copy retains only in-frame clones and omits some. The data show tens of thousands of clones, 95% seen once. Their cognate antigens are unknown. The sample consisted of unstimulated CD8+ T cells sorted from spleen or lymph node cells, taken before transplant. The source is a human donor who was the organ donor for an intestinal transplant.

The chain carries TRBV19 and TRBJ2-7; TRBD2 might be the D (5 bases). The CDR3 extends over 14 amino acids. Germline V CDR1 and CDR2: LNHDA, SQIVND (reference sequence). Between the trimmed V and J ends, which lost 3 bases and 3 bases, there was a span of 12 bases. The CDR3 loop is CASSILLGGYEQYF. Here the CDR3 DNA reads TGTGCCAGTAGTATCTTGCTTGGAGGCTACGAGCAGTACTTC.

The count of this clone is one. The germline gene is not matched at one end of the junction; a read error may be the cause. Within the sample, other DNA sequences also encode this same CDR3. The V call is TRBV28, the J call TRBJ1-4; D gene ambiguous. The CDR3 length is 14 residues. Germline CDR1 reads MDHEN; CDR2 reads SYDVKM. This CDR3 reads CASSQPTTNEKLFF. CDR3 DNA: TGTGCCAGCAGCCAACCTACAACTAACGAAAAACTGTTTTTT.

The CDR3 spells CAISVDSMNTEAFF. The DNA of the CDR3 is TGTGCCATCAGTGTAGACAGCATGAACACTGAAGCTTTCTTT. The rearrangement joins TRBV10-3 to TRBJ1-1, with D tentatively TRBD1 (5 bases). V lost 4 bases and J 0 bases, leaving 9 bases between the germline ends. Germline V gives CDR1 ENHRY, CDR2 SYGVKD. The CDR3 is made up of 14 amino acids.

The rearrangement joins TRBV27 to TRBJ2-3, with 10 nucleotides matching TRBD1. Per the germline V gene, CDR1 is MNHEY and CDR2 is SMNVEV (reference sequence). The CDR3 has 14 amino acids. Losses at the gene ends were 6 bases for V and 3 bases for J; bases not matched to a gene: 3. CDR3 DNA sequence: TGTGCCAGCAGCCGACAGGGGGCTACAGATACGCAGTATTTT. It is translated as CASSRQGATDTQYF.

The V gene is TRBV27, the J gene TRBJ1-5; TRBD1 agrees at 7 bases. CDR1 is MNHEY and CDR2 is SMNVEV in the germline V gene (reference sequence). V shed 5 bases and J 0 bases; nucleotides not matched to a gene: 4. The CDR3 is 15 residues long. The CDR3 region has the DNA TGTGCCAGCAGTGCTCAGGGGGTTAGCAATCAGCCCCAGCATTTT. Translating it yields CASSAQGVSNQPQHF.

This CDR3 reads CATSRDIGTGMNYGYTF. The CDR3 DNA is TGTGCCACCAGCAGAGATATTGGGACAGGGATGAACTATGGCTACACCTTC. The J gene is TRBJ1-2, the V gene TRBV15; TRBD1 matches at 9 bases. Trimming at V came to 0 bases and at J to 2 bases, leaving 7 bases not matched to a gene. The CDR3 extends over 17 amino acids. Germline CDR1 and CDR2: LNHNV and YYDKDF (reference sequence).

This clone appeared once. V is TRBV27 and J is TRBJ1-1, with a tentative D call TRBD1 (5 bases). CDR1 is MNHEY, CDR2 SMNVEV, per germline (reference sequence). V shed 5 bases and J shed 1 base, with 8 bases lying between them. The CDR3 spans 13 residues. This chain's CDR3 is CASSHQGNTEAFF. In DNA form, the CDR3 reads TGTGCCAGCAGTCATCAGGGGAACACTGAAGCTTTCTTT.

This clone occurred once. The chain links TRBV19 to TRBJ2-7; weak D call: TRBD1 (6 bases). CDR3 length equals 15 residues. V dropped 8 bases and J dropped 4 bases, with 21 bases sitting between them. Germline V gives CDR1 LNHDA, CDR2 SQIVND (reference sequence). The CDR3 DNA reads as TGTGCCAGTTCAGGGGTTCTCCCCGGAGGATACGAGCAGTACTTC. Its translation: CASSGVLPGGYEQYF.

The chain links TRBV9 to TRBJ1-1, with TRBD1 as a possible D gene (5 bases). From germline, CDR1 is SGDLS and CDR2 YYNGEE. V lost 4 bases to trimming and J lost 2 bases, with 15 bases between them. The CDR3 contains 15 residues. This CDR3 reads CASSPSVGANTEAFF. The CDR3 coding sequence is TGTGCCAGCAGCCCCTCCGTTGGGGCCAACACTGAAGCTTTCTTT.

This chain joins TRBV10-3 and TRBJ1-3, with D possibly being TRBD1 (6 bases). Germline CDR1 ENHRY, CDR2 SYGVKD. Between the trimmed V and J ends, which lost 10 bases and 2 bases, there was a span of 18 bases. This CDR3 spans 15 amino acids. Here the CDR3 reads CASSEARQAGNTIYF. CDR3 coding DNA: TGTGCCAGCTCAGAGGCCCGACAGGCTGGAAACACCATATATTTT.

The V and J genes are TRBV7-9 and TRBJ1-1; 9 bases fit TRBD1. The V segment lost 5 bases and the J segment 5 bases; nucleotides outside the gene matches: 12. Germline V gene data show CDR1 as SEHNR and CDR2 as FQNEAQ (reference sequence). This CDR3 spans 16 amino acids. Here the CDR3 DNA reads TGTGCCAGCAGCAGCGGGACAGGGAGTTGGGAGACTGAAGCTTTCTTT. This translates into CASSSGTGSWETEAFF.